The next 30 T cell receptor beta chains were all read from a single sample in a study of CD8 T cells in Susac syndrome. Random hexamers served to reverse transcribe roughly 0.45 to 1 ug RNA. In TCRdb, the immunoSEQ multiplex PCR reads were re-called with MiXCR into one record per CDR3 protein. The sample includes about 100,000 distinct CDR3 sequences, around 95% of them seen just once. The sequencing input was CD8+ T cells from PBMCs. These receptors were obtained from a human donor with Susac syndrome.

This chain connects TRBV5-1 to TRBJ2-1; 10 bases agree with TRBD1. The CDR3 spans 16 residues. The trim removed 5 bases at V and 5 bases at J, leaving 10 bases unmatched. Germline V gene sequence: CDR1 SGHRS, CDR2 YFSETQ. CDR3 sequence reads: CASRWPGQGNNNEQFF. DNA of the CDR3: TGCGCCAGCAGGTGGCCGGGACAGGGGAACAACAATGAGCAGTTCTTC.

This chain connects TRBV18 to TRBJ1-6; no clear D. V was pared by 3 bases and J by 7 bases, with 13 bases between. There are 15 residues in the CDR3. Germline V gene sequence: CDR1 KGHSH, CDR2 LQKENI. The CDR3 is CASSPSQTENSPLHF. DNA of the CDR3: TGTGCCAGCTCACCGTCCCAGACGGAAAATTCACCCCTCCACTTT. Looking up the rest from reference TRBV18 and TRBJ1-6 gives the full variable domain: NAGVMQNPRHLVRRRGQEARLRCSPMKGHSHVYWYRQLPEEGLKFMVYLQKENIIDESGMPKERFSAEFPKEGPSILRIQQVVRGDSAAYFCASSPSQTENSPLHFGNGTRLTVT.

CDR3 sequence (DNA): TGCAGCATCGGGAGGGGGGGGCTGGCAGCCCACCCCGGGGAGCTGTTTTTT. It yields the protein CSIGRGGLAAHPGELFF. The chain carries TRBV29-1 and TRBJ2-2; 8 nucleotides line up with TRBD2. The CDR3 extends over 17 amino acids. Germline CDR1 reads SQVTM; CDR2 reads ANQGSEA. V trimming: 8 bases; J trimming: 6 bases; junction bases outside the gene matches: 20.

The rearrangement uses TRBV29-1 and TRBJ2-7; TRBD1 matches at 8 bases. This CDR3 has 14 residues. The V gene end was trimmed by 5 bases and the J gene end by 2 bases; junction bases not matched to a gene: 8. Germline V gives CDR1 SQVTM, CDR2 ANQGSEA. The CDR3 protein is CSVTIRGPTYEQYF. For the CDR3, the DNA is TGCAGCGTTACCATCAGGGGGCCAACCTACGAGCAGTACTTC.

The chain recombines TRBV29-1 with TRBJ2-1; 12 positions agree with TRBD2. The V and J ends lost 4 bases and 9 bases, in that order; junction bases with no gene match: 4. The CDR3 is 13 amino acids. The germline V gene has CDR1 SQVTM and CDR2 ANQGSEA. Here the CDR3 reads CSVGLAGDSEQFF. The CDR3 DNA is TGCAGCGTTGGACTAGCGGGGGATAGTGAGCAGTTCTTC.

The V call is TRBV2, the J call TRBJ2-6; 9 positions agree with TRBD1. Trimming took 4 bases from V and 1 from J; bases not matched to a gene: 2. CDR1 SNHLY and CDR2 FYNNEI come from the germline V gene. CDR3 length equals 16 residues. As DNA, the CDR3 is TGTGCCAGCAGTGGGGGGACAGGGTCTGGGGCCAACGTCCTGACTTTC. Amino acids: CASSGGTGSGANVLTF.

The chain links TRBV7-9 to TRBJ2-1; 8 bases map to TRBD1. J lost 7 bases, V lost 5 bases, and 13 bases had no gene match. Germline CDR1 is SEHNR and CDR2 is FQNEAQ (reference sequence). The CDR3 runs 16 residues. The CDR3 nucleotides are TGTGCCAGCAGCATCCAAAGGACAGGGTCGATAAATGAGCAGTTCTTC. Protein: CASSIQRTGSINEQFF.

This clonotype was recorded only once. The chain combines TRBV20-1 with TRBJ2-3; TRBD2 matches 7 bases. V gave up 4 bases and J gave up 1 base; unmatched junction bases: 5. Per the germline V gene, CDR1 is DFQATT and CDR2 is SNEGSKA (reference sequence). This CDR3 has 14 amino acids. CDR3 coding DNA: TGCAGTGCTATATCGGCGGGAGGCACAGATACGCAGTATTTT. This codes for CSAISAGGTDTQYF.

The rearrangement links TRBV29-1 to TRBJ1-1; 7 bases match TRBD1. CDR3 length: 13 amino acids. Trimming removed 6 bases from V and 1 base from J; junction bases left unmatched: 5. Germline CDR1 and CDR2: SQVTM and ANQGSEA. This chain's CDR3 is CSVRGGSNTEAFF. The CDR3 bases are TGCAGCGTCAGGGGGGGTTCGAACACTGAAGCTTTCTTT.

V is TRBV29-1 and J is TRBJ1-1; D is unresolved. Trimming removed 4 bases at V and 2 bases at J, with 5 bases between. The germline gives CDR1 SQVTM, CDR2 ANQGSEA. The CDR3 runs to 11 residues. The DNA for the CDR3 is TGCAGCGTTGCCCGTAACACTGAAGCTTTCTTT. This codes for CSVARNTEAFF.

This chain links TRBV29-1 with TRBJ2-2; possibly TRBD2 for D (5 bases). This CDR3 has 13 residues. Trimming cost V 5 bases and J 7 bases, with 14 bases left between them. Germline V gene data show CDR1 as SQVTM and CDR2 as ANQGSEA. This chain's CDR3 is CSVQIGEHGELFF. The CDR3 DNA reads as TGCAGCGTTCAAATCGGGGAACACGGGGAGCTGTTTTTT.

The chain couples TRBV24-1 to TRBJ2-2, with 7 bases lining up with TRBD1. This CDR3 spans 15 amino acids. The V gene's germline CDR1 is KGHDR and CDR2 SFDVKD. V was clipped by 3 bases and J by 3 bases; unmatched bases: 3. CDR3 protein: CATSDGTADTGELFF. CDR3 nucleotides: TGTGCCACCAGTGATGGGACAGCGGACACCGGGGAGCTGTTTTTT.

This sequence joins TRBV5-1 and TRBJ2-5; D gene unclear. The germline V gene has CDR1 SGHRS and CDR2 YFSETQ. The V end was cut by 2 bases, the J end by 4 bases, with 6 bases between. The CDR3 runs to 12 residues. CDR3 bases: TGCGCCAGCAGCTTCCAGACAGAGACCCAGTACTTC. Translating gives CASSFQTETQYF.

The V and J genes are TRBV4-1 and TRBJ1-6; the match to TRBD1 covers 7 bases. V lost 1 base and J lost 7; bases outside the gene matches: 4. Per the germline V gene, CDR1 is MGHRA and CDR2 is YSYEKL. CDR3 size: 15 residues. For the CDR3, the DNA is TGCGCCAGCAGCCAAGGACAGGGTGAGAATTCACCCCTCCACTTT. Protein: CASSQGQGENSPLHF.

V usage is TRBV20-1 and J usage is TRBJ2-1; 16 nucleotides align to TRBD2. The germline V gene encodes CDR1 DFQATT and CDR2 SNEGSKA (reference sequence). The CDR3 is 15 amino acids. V shed 6 bases, J shed 4 bases, and the junction held 3 bases outside the gene matches. In nucleotides, the CDR3 is TGCAGTGCCGAGGGACTAGCGGGGGGGTACAATGAGCAGTTCTTC. Encoded protein: CSAEGLAGGYNEQFF.

The rearrangement links TRBV5-4 to TRBJ1-3; D perhaps matches TRBD1 (6 bases). With 0 bases removed from V and 4 bases from J, the gap between germline ends came to 8 bases. The V gene's germline CDR1 is SGHNT and CDR2 YYREEE (reference sequence). CDR3 length equals 14 residues. CDR3 sequence: CASSLGTVGNTIYF. CDR3 bases: TGTGCCAGCAGCTTGGGGACAGTCGGAAACACCATATATTTT.

The CDR3 bases are TGCGCCAGCAGCTTGGGGACTAGCGGTGACAATGAGCAGTTCTTC. Translated: CASSLGTSGDNEQFF. The chain recombines TRBV5-1 with TRBJ2-1; TRBD2 aligns across 10 bases. V lost 0 bases to trimming and J lost 5 bases; unmatched junction nucleotides: 2. Per the germline V gene, CDR1 is SGHRS and CDR2 is YFSETQ. The CDR3 loop spans 15 amino acids.

This chain joins TRBV24-1 and TRBJ2-1; D possibly corresponds to TRBD2 (5 bases). Germline CDR1 is KGHDR and CDR2 is SFDVKD. With 5 bases removed from V and 1 base from J, the gap between germline ends came to 5 bases. CDR3 size: 13 residues. The CDR3 is CATSAGSYNEQFF. In DNA, the CDR3 is TGTGCCACCAGTGCGGGGTCCTACAATGAGCAGTTCTTC.

This chain links TRBV20-1 with TRBJ1-2, with D unclear. Germline V lookup: CDR1 DFQATT, CDR2 SNEGSKA (reference sequence). The CDR3 consists of 13 residues. V gave up 5 bases and J gave up 4 bases, with 14 bases separating them. Written as DNA, the CDR3 is TGCAGTGCTGAAAGACGGAGCTTCTATGGCTACACCTTC. This sequence encodes CSAERRSFYGYTF.

The chain is built from TRBV20-1 and TRBJ1-6; possibly TRBD1 for D (6 bases). Between the trimmed V and J ends, which lost 0 bases and 8 bases, there was a span of 11 bases. Germline lookup yields CDR1 DFQATT and CDR2 SNEGSKA (reference sequence). The CDR3 is made up of 14 amino acids. This CDR3 reads CSARDGRGYSPLHF. The CDR3 DNA reads TGCAGTGCTAGAGATGGCAGGGGATATTCACCCCTCCACTTT.

V is TRBV7-2 and J is TRBJ1-1, with TRBD1 identical over 7 bases. The CDR3 runs to 14 residues. Trimming cost V 2 bases and J 7 bases; bases outside gene matches: 7. The V gene's germline CDR1 is SGHTA and CDR2 FQGNSA. As DNA, the CDR3 is TGTGCCAGCAGCTTATACGGCAGGGACAGTGAAGCTTTCTTT. Its translation is CASSLYGRDSEAFF.

CDR3 nucleotides: TGTGCCAGCAGCCCGAATGGTGGGACAAGATACAATGAGCAGTTCTTC. Protein sequence: CASSPNGGTRYNEQFF. The rearrangement joins TRBV5-6 to TRBJ2-1; perhaps TRBD1 as D (6 bases). Germline-derived CDR1 and CDR2 are SGHDT and YYEEEE. There are 16 residues in the CDR3. V was shortened by 4 bases and J by 4 bases, with 18 bases between the two germline ends.

The genes are TRBV25-1 and TRBJ2-2; possible D gene TRBD1, 6 bases. V lost 1 base and J 3 bases, leaving 6 bases between the germline ends. The CDR3 loop spans 14 amino acids. In germline, CDR1 is MGHDK, CDR2 SYGVNS. The CDR3 reads CASSESGDTGELFF. The DNA of the CDR3 is TGTGCCAGCAGTGAATCAGGGGACACCGGGGAGCTGTTTTTT.

This chain links TRBV9 with TRBJ1-2, with D possibly being TRBD1 (6 bases). V gave up 4 bases and J gave up 7 bases, with 23 bases separating them. In germline, CDR1 is SGDLS, CDR2 YYNGEE. The CDR3 loop spans 16 amino acids. CDR3 bases: TGTGCCAGCAGCCCCGCCGGGGGGGGCCTCCCTGGTGGCTACACCTTC. Its translation: CASSPAGGGLPGGYTF.

The chain couples TRBV11-3 to TRBJ2-3, with unresolved D. The germline V gene has CDR1 SGHNT and CDR2 YENEEA. V was clipped by 5 bases and J by 6 bases, with 15 bases between them. The CDR3 loop spans 14 amino acids. In nucleotides, the CDR3 is TGTGCCAGCAGCCCTAGGGTTGGATCCGATACGCAGTATTTT. It yields the protein CASSPRVGSDTQYF.

V gene TRBV7-3 combines with J gene TRBJ2-3; D remains ambiguous. The V end lost 5 bases, the J end lost 2 bases, and 8 bases lay between the germline ends. This CDR3 comprises 13 residues. Germline values: CDR1 SGHTA, CDR2 FQGTGA. CDR3 region: CASSPSITDTQYF. CDR3 sequence (DNA): TGTGCCAGCAGCCCGTCCATCACAGATACGCAGTATTTT.

The chain carries TRBV20-1 and TRBJ1-5, with D maybe TRBD1 (6 bases). The CDR3 is made up of 12 amino acids. The germline V gene encodes CDR1 DFQATT and CDR2 SNEGSKA (reference sequence). The germline V and J ends were trimmed by 5 bases and 4 bases, with 9 bases remaining between them. The CDR3 bases are TGCAGTGCTCTCAGGGGAAATCAGCCCCAGCATTTT. Its translation: CSALRGNQPQHF.

The chain is built from TRBV20-1 and TRBJ2-5; D is unclear. CDR1 and CDR2 from the germline V gene are DFQATT and SNEGSKA (reference sequence). The V end was cut by 6 bases, the J end by 1 base, with 12 bases between. The CDR3 runs to 13 residues. The CDR3 is CSAEKGLQETQYF. The CDR3 DNA reads TGCAGTGCGGAAAAGGGCCTCCAAGAGACCCAGTACTTC.

This chain connects TRBV29-1 to TRBJ2-3; perhaps D is TRBD1 or TRBD2 (5 bases each). V dropped 3 bases and J dropped 3 bases, with 13 bases sitting between them. This CDR3 has 14 amino acids. Germline values: CDR1 SQVTM, CDR2 ANQGSEA. CDR3 coding DNA: TGCAGCGTTGACTTGGGGGTGTCTACAGATACGCAGTATTTT. The encoded protein is CSVDLGVSTDTQYF.

V usage is TRBV11-2 and J usage is TRBJ1-2; 9 positions match TRBD1. V lost 5 bases to trimming and J lost 5 bases; unmatched junction nucleotides: 6. This CDR3 spans 14 amino acids. CDR1 is SGHAT, CDR2 FQNNGV, per germline. CDR3 nucleotides: TGTGCCAGCAGCGCCACCGGGACAGGGTATGGCTACACCTTC. It is translated as CASSATGTGYGYTF.